This TCR beta chain appears in the sequencing data of a study of blood T cell repertoires in COVID-19. Study details: Samples came from the United States, Italy and Spain, spanning acute and convalescent COVID-19. Nucleic acid was either cDNA or gDNA, and it came from T cells, B-cell-depleted T cells, or PBMCs.

The authors' processing: Scientists estimated how many nucleated cells there were by amplifying reference gene primers. The assay was immunoSEQ multiplex PCR, and TCRdb's table has in-frame clones only and misses some. That table furnishes V, J and clone size, whereas the DNA furnished D and trimming. The sample contains some 40,000 clones, about 82% of which appear only once. This CDR3 spans 16 amino acids. Trimming removed 1 base from V and 3 bases from J; junction bases left unmatched: 5. Germline V lookup: CDR1 SGHDN, CDR2 FVKESK. Sequenced: peripheral blood. The receptor's source is an elderly man with active or convalescent COVID-19. The gene calls are TRBV14 and TRBJ2-5; 10 bases are a match to TRBD2. The CDR3 is CASSQGVTSGEETQYF. CDR3 DNA sequence: TGTGCCAGCAGCCAAGGCGTTACTAGCGGGGAAGAGACCCAGTACTTC.